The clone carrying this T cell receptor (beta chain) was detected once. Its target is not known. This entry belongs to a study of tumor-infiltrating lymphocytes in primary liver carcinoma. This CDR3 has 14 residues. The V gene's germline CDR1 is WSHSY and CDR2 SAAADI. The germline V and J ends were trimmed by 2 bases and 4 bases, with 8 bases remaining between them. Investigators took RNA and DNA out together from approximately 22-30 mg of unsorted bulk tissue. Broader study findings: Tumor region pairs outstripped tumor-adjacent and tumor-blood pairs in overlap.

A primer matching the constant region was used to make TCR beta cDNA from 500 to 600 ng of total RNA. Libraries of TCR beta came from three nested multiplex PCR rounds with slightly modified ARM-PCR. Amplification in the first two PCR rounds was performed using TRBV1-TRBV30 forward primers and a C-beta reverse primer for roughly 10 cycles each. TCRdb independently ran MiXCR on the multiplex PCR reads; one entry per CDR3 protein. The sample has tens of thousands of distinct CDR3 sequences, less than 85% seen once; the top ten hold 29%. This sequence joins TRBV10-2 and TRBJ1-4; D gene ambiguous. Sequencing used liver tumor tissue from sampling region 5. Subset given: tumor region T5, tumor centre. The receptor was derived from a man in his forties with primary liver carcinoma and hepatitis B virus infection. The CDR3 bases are TGCGCCAGCAGTGAGACAACAAGTAATGAAAAACTGTTTTTT. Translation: CASSETTSNEKLFF.